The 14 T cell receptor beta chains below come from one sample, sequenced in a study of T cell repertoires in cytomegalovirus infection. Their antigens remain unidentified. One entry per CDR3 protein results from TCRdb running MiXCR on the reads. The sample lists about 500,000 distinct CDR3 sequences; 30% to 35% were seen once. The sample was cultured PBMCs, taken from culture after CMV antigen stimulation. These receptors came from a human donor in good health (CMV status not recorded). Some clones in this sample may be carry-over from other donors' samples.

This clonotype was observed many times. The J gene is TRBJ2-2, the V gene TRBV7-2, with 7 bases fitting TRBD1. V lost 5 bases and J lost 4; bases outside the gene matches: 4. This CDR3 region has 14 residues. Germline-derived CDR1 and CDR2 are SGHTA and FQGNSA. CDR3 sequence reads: CASSRDRATGELFF. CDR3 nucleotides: TGTGCCAGCAGCCGCGACAGGGCCACCGGGGAGCTGTTTTTT.

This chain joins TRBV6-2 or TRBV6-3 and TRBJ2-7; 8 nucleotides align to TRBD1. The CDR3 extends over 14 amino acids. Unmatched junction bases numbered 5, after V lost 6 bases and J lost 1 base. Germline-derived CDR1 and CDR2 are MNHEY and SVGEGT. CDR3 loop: CASRPRDRSYEQYV. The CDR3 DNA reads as TGTGCCAGCAGGCCCAGGGACAGGTCCTACGAGCAGTACGTC.

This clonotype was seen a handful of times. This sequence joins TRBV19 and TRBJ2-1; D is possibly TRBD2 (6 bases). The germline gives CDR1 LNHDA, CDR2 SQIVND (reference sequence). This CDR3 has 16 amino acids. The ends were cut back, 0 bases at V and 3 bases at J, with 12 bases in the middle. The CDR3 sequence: CASSIDPRDFYNEQFF. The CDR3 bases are TGTGCCAGTAGTATAGATCCCCGGGACTTCTACAATGAGCAGTTCTTC.

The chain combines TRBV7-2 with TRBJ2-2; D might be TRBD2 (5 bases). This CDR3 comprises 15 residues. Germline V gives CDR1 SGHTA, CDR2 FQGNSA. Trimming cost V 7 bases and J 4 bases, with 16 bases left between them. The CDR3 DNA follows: TGTGCCAGCACCCAAGCGGTATCGGGCACCGGGGAGCTGTTTTTT. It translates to CASTQAVSGTGELFF.

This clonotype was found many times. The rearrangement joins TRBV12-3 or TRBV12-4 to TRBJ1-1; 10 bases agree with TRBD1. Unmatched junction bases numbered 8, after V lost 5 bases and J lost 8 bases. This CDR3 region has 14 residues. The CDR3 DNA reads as TGTGCCAGCAGTCCCGGACAGGGGGTCGGAGAAGCTTTCTTT. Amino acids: CASSPGQGVGEAFF.

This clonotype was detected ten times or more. The CDR3 sequence is CASSLWSGRGEQFF. CDR3 in DNA: TGTGCCAGCAGCTTATGGAGCGGGAGAGGTGAGCAGTTCTTC. The chain carries TRBV7-9 and TRBJ2-1; 8 bases map to TRBD2. This CDR3 region has 14 residues. Looked up from germline, CDR1 is SEHNR and CDR2 is FQNEAQ (reference sequence). The V gene end was trimmed by 2 bases and the J gene end by 9 bases; junction bases not matched to a gene: 6.

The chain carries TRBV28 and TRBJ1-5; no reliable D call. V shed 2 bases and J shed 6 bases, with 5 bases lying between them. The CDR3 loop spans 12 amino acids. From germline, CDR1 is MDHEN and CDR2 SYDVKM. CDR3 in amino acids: CASSLLLQPQHF. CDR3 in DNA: TGTGCCAGCAGTTTACTTCTTCAGCCCCAGCATTTT.

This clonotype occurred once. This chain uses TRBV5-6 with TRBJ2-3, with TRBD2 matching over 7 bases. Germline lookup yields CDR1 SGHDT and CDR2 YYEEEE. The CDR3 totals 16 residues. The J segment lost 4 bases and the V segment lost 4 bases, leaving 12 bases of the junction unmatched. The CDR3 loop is CASSGRAGVGADTQYF. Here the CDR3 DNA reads TGTGCCAGCAGCGGGAGGGCCGGGGTCGGCGCAGATACGCAGTATTTT.

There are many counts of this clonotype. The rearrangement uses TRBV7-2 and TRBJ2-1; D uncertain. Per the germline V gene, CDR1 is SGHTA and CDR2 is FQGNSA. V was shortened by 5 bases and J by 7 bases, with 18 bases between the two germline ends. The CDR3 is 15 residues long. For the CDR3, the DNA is TGTGCCAGCAGCGCTGCTGGCAGTTCGGTGAATGAGCAGTTCTTC. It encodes CASSAAGSSVNEQFF. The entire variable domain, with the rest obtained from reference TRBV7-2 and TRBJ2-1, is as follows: GAGVSQSPSNKVTEKGKDVELRCDPISGHTALYWYRQSLGQGLEFLIYFQGNSAPDKSGLPSDRFSAERTGGSVSTLTIQRTQQEDSAVYLCASSAAGSSVNEQFFGPGTRLTVL.

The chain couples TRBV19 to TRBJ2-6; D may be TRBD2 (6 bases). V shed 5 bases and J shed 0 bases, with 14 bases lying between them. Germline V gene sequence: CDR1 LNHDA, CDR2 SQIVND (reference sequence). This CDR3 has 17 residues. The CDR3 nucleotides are TGTGCCAGTAGTTCCCGGGACGGGAGCTCTGGGGCCAACGTCCTGACTTTC. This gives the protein CASSSRDGSSGANVLTF.

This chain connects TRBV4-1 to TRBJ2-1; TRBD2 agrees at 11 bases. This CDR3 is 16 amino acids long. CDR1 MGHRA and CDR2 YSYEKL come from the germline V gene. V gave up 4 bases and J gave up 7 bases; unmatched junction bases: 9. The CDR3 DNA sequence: TGCGCCAGCAGCCGCATACTAGCGGGAGTCGGAAATGAGCAGTTCTTC. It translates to CASSRILAGVGNEQFF.

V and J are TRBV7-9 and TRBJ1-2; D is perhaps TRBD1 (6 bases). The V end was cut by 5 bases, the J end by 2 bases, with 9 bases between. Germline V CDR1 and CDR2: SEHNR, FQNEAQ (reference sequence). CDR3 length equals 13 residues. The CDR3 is CASSEDRNYGYTF. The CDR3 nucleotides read TGTGCCAGCAGCGAAGACAGGAACTATGGCTACACCTTC.

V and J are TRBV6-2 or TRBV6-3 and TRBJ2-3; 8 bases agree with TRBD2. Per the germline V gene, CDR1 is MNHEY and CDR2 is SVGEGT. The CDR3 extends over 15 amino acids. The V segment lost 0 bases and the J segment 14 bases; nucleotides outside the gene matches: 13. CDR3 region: CASSYSNRASGRWYF. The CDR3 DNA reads TGTGCCAGCAGTTACTCGAACAGGGCCAGCGGGAGATGGTATTTT.

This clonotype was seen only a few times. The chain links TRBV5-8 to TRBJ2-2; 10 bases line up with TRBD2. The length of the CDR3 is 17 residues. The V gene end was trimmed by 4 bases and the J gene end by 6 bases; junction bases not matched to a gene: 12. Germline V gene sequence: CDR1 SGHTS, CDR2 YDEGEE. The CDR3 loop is CASSPARASGSAGELFF. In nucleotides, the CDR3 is TGTGCCAGCAGCCCCGCTAGGGCTAGCGGGAGCGCCGGGGAGCTGTTTTTT.